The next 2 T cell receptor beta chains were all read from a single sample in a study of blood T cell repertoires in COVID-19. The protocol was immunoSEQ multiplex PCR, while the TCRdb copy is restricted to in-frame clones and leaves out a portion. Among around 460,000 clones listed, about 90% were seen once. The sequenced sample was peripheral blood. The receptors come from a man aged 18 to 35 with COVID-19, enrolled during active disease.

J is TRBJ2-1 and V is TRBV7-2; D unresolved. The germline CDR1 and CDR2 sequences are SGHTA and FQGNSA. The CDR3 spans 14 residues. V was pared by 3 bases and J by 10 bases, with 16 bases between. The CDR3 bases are TGTGCCAGCAGCTTTTCCCCCCACATCGGGGAGCAGTTCTTC. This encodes CASSFSPHIGEQFF. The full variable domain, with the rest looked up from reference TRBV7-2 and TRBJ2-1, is GAGVSQSPSNKVTEKGKDVELRCDPISGHTALYWYRQSLGQGLEFLIYFQGNSAPDKSGLPSDRFSAERTGGSVSTLTIQRTQQEDSAVYLCASSFSPHIGEQFFGPGTRLTVL.

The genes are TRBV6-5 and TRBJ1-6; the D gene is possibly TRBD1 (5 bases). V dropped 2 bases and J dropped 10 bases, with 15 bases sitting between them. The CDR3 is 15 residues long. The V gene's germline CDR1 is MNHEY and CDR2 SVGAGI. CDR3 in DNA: TGTGCCAGCAGTTACGAGGCGGCAGGGCCGTCACCCCTCCACTTT. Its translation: CASSYEAAGPSPLHF.